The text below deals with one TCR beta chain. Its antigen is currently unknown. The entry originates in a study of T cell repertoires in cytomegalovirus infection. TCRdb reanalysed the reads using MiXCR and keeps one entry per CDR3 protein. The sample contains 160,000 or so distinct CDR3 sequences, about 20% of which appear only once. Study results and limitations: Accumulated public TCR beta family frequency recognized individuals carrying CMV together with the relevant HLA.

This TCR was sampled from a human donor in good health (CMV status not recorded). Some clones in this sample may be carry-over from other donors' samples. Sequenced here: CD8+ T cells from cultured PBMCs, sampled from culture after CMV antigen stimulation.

CDR3 nucleotide sequence: TGTGCCAGCAGCTCGATACCGGGCCTCAACGGCTCCTACGAGCAGTACTTC. Translating gives CASSSIPGLNGSYEQYF. V is TRBV7-9 and J is TRBJ2-7; D gene unclear. The length of the CDR3 is 17 residues. The germline CDR1 and CDR2 sequences are SEHNR and FQNEAQ (reference sequence). The V end lost 4 bases, the J end lost 0 bases, and 19 bases lay between the germline ends.